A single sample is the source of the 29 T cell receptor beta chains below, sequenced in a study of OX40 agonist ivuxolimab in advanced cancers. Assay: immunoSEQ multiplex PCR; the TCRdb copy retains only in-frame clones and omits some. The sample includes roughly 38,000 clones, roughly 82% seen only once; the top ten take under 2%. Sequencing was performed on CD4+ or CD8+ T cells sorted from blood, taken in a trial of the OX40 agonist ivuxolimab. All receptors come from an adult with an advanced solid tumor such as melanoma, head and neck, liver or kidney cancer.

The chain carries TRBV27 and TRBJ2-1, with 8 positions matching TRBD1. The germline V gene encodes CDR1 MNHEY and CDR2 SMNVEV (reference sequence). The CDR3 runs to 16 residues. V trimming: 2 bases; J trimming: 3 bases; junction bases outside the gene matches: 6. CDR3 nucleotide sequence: TGTGCCAGCAGTTTAGGCACAGGGGGTAACTACAATGAGCAGTTCTTC. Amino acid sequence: CASSLGTGGNYNEQFF.

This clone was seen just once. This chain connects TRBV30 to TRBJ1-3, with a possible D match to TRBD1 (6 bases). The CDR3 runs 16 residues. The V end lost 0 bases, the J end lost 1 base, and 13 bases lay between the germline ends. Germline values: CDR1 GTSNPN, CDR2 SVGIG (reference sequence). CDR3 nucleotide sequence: TGTGCCTGGAGTGTACGAGGGGGTACTTCTGGAAACACCATATATTTT. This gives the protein CAWSVRGGTSGNTIYF.

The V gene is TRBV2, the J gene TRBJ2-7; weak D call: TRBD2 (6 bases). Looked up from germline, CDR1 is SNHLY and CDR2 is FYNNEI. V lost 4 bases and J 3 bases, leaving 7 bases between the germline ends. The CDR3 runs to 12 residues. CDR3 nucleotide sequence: TGTGCCAGCAGTGTGGAGGGCTACGAGCAGTACTTC. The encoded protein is CASSVEGYEQYF.

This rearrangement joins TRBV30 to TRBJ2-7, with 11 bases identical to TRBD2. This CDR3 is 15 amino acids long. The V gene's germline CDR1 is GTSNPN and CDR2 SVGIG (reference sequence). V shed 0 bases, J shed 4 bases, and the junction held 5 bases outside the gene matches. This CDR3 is CAWSVRGLAVYEQYF. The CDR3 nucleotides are TGTGCCTGGAGTGTAAGGGGACTAGCGGTGTACGAGCAGTACTTC.

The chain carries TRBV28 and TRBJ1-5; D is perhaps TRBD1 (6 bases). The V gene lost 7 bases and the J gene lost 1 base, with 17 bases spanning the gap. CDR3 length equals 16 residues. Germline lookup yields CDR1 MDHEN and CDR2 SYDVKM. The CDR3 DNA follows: TGTGCCAGCACCCCAGGGGTTCAGGGCAGCAATCAGCCCCAGCATTTT. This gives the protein CASTPGVQGSNQPQHF. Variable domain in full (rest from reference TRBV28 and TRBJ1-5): DVKVTQSSRYLVKRTGEKVFLECVQDMDHENMFWYRQDPGLGLRLIYFSYDVKMKEKGDIPEGYSVSREKKERFSLILESASTNQTSMYLCASTPGVQGSNQPQHFGDGTRLSIL.

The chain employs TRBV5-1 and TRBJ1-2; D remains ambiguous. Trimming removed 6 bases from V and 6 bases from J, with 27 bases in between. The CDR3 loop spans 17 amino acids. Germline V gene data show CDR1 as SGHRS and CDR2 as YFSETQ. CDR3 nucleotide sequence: TGCGCCAGCACACCCTCACCCCCGGGTCCGGATAGGGATGGCTACACCTTC. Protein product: CASTPSPPGPDRDGYTF.

The chain's CDR3 is CASSLTGVETQYF. Here the CDR3 DNA reads TGCGCCAGCAGCCTGACAGGGGTGGAGACCCAGTACTTC. V and J are TRBV5-1 and TRBJ2-5, with 8 bases lining up with TRBD1. Germline V lookup: CDR1 SGHRS, CDR2 YFSETQ. CDR3 length: 13 residues. V trimming: 4 bases; J trimming: 5 bases; junction bases outside the gene matches: 4.

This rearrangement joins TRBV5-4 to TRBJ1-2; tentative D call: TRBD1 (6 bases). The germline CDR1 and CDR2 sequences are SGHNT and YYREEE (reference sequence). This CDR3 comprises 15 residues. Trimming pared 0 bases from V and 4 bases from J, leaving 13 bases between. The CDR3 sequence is CASSLGQGRVYGYTF. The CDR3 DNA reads TGTGCCAGCAGCTTGGGTCAGGGGAGAGTCTATGGCTACACCTTC.

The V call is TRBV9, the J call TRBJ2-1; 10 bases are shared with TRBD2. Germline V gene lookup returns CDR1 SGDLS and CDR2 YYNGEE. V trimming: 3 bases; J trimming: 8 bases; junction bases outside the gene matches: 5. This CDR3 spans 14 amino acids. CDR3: CASSGGTSVHEQFF. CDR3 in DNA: TGTGCCAGCAGCGGAGGGACTAGCGTCCATGAGCAGTTCTTC.

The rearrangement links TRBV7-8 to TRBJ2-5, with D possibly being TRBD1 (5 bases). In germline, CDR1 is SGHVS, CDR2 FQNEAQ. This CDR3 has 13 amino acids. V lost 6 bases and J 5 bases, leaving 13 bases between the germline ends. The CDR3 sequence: CASRDQGRETQYF. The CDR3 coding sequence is TGTGCCAGCAGGGATCAGGGTCGGGAGACCCAGTACTTC. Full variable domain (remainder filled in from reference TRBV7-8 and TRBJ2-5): GAGVSQSPRYKVAKRGQDVALRCDPISGHVSLFWYQQALGQGPEFLTYFQNEAQLDKSGLPSDRFFAERPEGSVSTLKIQRTQQEDSAVYLCASRDQGRETQYFGPGTRLLVL.

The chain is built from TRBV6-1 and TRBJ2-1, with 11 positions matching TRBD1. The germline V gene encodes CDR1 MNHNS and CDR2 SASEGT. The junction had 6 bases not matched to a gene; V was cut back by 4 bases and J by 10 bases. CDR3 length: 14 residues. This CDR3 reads CASSVDRGLGEQFF. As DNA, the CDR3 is TGTGCCAGCAGTGTGGACAGGGGGCTTGGAGAGCAGTTCTTC.

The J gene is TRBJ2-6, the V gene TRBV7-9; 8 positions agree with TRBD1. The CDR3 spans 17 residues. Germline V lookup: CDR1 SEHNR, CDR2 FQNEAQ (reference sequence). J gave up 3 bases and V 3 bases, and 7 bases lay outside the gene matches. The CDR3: CASSLSGGRIGANVLTF. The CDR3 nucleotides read TGTGCCAGCAGCTTGTCAGGGGGCCGGATTGGGGCCAACGTCCTGACTTTC.

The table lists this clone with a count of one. The CDR3 DNA sequence: TGTGCCAGCAGCGTAGGAGGCGGAAACAATGAAAAACTGTTTTTT. Protein: CASSVGGGNNEKLFF. The chain recombines TRBV9 with TRBJ1-4; D gene ambiguous. The CDR3 contains 15 residues. The germline V gene has CDR1 SGDLS and CDR2 YYNGEE. V was shortened by 0 bases and J by 5 bases, with 11 bases between the two germline ends.

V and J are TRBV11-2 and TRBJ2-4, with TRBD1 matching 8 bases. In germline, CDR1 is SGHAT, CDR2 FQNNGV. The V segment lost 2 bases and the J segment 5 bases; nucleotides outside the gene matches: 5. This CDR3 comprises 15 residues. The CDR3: CASSLQQGVENIQYF. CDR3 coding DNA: TGTGCCAGCAGCTTACAACAGGGGGTTGAAAACATTCAGTACTTC.

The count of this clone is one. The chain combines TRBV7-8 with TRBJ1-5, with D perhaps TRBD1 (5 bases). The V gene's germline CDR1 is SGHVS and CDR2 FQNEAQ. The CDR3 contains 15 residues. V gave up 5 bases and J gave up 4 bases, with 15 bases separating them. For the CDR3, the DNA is TGTGCCAGCAGCCTCACCGGGACGATGAATCAGCCCCAGCATTTT. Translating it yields CASSLTGTMNQPQHF.

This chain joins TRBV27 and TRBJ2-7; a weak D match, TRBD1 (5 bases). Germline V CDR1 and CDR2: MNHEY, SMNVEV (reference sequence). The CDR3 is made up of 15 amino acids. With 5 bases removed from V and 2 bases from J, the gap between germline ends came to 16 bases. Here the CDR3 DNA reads TGTGCCAGCAGTCCCCGCCTAGGGGTGGCCTACGAGCAGTACTTC. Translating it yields CASSPRLGVAYEQYF.

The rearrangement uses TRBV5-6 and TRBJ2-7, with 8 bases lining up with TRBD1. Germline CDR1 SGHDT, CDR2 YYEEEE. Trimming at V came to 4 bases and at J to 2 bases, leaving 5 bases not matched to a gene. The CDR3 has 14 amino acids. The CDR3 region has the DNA TGTGCCAGCAGCCCGCCGACAGGGGCCTACGAGCAGTACTTC. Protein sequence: CASSPPTGAYEQYF.

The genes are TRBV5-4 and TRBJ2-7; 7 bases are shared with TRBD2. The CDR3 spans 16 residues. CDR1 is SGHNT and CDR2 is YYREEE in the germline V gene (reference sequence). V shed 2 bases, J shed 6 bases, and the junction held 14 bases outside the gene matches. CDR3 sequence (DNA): TGTGCCAGCAGCTTTGGGCCGGAATTGGGAGGGCGCGAGCAGTACTTC. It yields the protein CASSFGPELGGREQYF.

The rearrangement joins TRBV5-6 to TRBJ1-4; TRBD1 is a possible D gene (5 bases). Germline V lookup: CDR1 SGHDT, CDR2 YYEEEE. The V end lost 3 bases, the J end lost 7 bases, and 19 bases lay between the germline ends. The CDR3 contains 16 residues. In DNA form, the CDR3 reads TGTGCCAGCAGCTCACGACAGCTCCTCCGTAGTGAAAAACTGTTTTTT. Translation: CASSSRQLLRSEKLFF.

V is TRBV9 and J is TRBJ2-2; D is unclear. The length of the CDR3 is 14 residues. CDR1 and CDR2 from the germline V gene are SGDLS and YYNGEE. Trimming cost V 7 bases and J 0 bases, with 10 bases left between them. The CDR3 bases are TGTGCCAGCCAATCGCTCTCGAACACCGGGGAGCTGTTTTTT. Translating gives CASQSLSNTGELFF.

As DNA, the CDR3 is TGTGCCAGCAGTTTGGGCAGAGGAGGCTATGGCTACACCTTC. Amino acid sequence: CASSLGRGGYGYTF. V is TRBV28 and J is TRBJ1-2; D remains unclear. The CDR3 is 14 amino acids. Germline V CDR1 and CDR2: MDHEN, SYDVKM. V was trimmed by 3 bases and J by 4 bases, leaving 12 bases between them.

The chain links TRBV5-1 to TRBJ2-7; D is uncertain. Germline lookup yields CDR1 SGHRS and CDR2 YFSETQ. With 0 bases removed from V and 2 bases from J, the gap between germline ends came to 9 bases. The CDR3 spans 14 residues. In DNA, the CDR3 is TGCGCCAGCAGCTTGGGGTGGACCACCTACGAGCAGTACTTC. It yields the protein CASSLGWTTYEQYF.

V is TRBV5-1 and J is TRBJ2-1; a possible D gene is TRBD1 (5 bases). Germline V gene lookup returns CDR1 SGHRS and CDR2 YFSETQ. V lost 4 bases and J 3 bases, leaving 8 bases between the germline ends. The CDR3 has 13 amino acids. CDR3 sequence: CASSADNYNEQFF. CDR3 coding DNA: TGCGCCAGCAGCGCGGACAACTACAATGAGCAGTTCTTC. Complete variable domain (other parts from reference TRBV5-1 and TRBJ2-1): KAGVTQTPRYLIKTRGQQVTLSCSPISGHRSVSWYQQTPGQGLQFLFEYFSETQRNKGNFPGRFSGRQFSNSRSEMNVSTLELGDSALYLCASSADNYNEQFFGPGTRLTVL.

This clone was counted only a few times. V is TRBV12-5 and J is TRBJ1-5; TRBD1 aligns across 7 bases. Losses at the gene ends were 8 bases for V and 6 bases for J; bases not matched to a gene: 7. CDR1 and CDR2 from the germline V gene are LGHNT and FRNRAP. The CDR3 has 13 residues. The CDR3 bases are TGTGCTAGTAGCGACAGGGTGGGTCAGCCCCAGCATTTT. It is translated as CASSDRVGQPQHF.

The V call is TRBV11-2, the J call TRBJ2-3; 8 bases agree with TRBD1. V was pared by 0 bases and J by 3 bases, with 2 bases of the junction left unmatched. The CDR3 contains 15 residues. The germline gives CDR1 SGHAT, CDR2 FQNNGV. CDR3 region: CASSLEDRATDTQYF. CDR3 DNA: TGTGCCAGCAGCTTAGAGGACAGGGCGACAGATACGCAGTATTTT.

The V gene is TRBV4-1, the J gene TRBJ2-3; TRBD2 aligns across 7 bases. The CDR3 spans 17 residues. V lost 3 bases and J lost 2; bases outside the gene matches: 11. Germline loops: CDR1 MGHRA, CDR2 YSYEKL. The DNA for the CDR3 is TGCGCCAGCAGCCACTCTGGATGGGACTACTCCACAGATACGCAGTATTTT. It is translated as CASSHSGWDYSTDTQYF.

The CDR3 loop is CASSYLDRAVGGEAFF. The CDR3 DNA reads as TGTGCCAGCAGTTACTTGGACAGGGCGGTAGGCGGTGAAGCTTTCTTT. V usage is TRBV6-5 and J usage is TRBJ1-1; 8 bases are a match to TRBD1. Looked up from germline, CDR1 is MNHEY and CDR2 is SVGAGI. After removal of 1 base from V and 7 bases from J, the junction contained 11 bases not matched to a gene. CDR3 length: 16 residues.

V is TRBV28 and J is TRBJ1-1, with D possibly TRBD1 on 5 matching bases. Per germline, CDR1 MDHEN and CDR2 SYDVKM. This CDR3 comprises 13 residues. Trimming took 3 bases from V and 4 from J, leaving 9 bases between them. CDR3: CASSFQGGTEAFF. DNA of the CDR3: TGTGCCAGCAGTTTCCAGGGCGGCACTGAAGCTTTCTTT.

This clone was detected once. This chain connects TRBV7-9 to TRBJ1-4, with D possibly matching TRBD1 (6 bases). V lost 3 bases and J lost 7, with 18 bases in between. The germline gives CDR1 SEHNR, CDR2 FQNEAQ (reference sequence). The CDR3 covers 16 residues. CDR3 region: CASSFRRGIEGEKLFF. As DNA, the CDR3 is TGTGCCAGCAGCTTTCGCAGGGGTATTGAGGGTGAAAAACTGTTTTTT.